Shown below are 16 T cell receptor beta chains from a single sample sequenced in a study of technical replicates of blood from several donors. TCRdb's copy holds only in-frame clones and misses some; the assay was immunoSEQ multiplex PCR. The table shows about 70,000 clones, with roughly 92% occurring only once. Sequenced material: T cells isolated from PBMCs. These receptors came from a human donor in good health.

The CDR3 bases are TGTGCCAGCAGCTTATACTCAGGATCGGCCAAAAACATTCAGTACTTC. Amino acids: CASSLYSGSAKNIQYF. V gene TRBV7-9 combines with J gene TRBJ2-4; D unresolved. The germline CDR1 and CDR2 sequences are SEHNR and FQNEAQ (reference sequence). Trimming removed 2 bases at V and 1 base at J, with 12 bases between. The CDR3 loop spans 16 amino acids.

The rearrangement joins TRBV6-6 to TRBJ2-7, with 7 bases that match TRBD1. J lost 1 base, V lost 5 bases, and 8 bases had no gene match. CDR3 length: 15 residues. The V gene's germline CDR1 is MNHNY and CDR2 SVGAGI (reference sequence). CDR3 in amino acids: CASSRNRGPSYEQYF. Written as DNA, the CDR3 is TGTGCCAGCAGTAGGAACAGGGGACCATCCTACGAGCAGTACTTC.

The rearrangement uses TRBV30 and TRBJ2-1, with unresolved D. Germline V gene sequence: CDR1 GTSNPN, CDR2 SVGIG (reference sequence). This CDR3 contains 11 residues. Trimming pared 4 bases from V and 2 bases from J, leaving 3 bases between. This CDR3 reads CAWTTYNEQFF. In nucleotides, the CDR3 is TGTGCCTGGACAACCTACAATGAGCAGTTCTTC.

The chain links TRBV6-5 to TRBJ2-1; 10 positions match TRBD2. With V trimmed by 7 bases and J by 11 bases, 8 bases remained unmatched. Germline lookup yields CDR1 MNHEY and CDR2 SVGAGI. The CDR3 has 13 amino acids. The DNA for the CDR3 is TGTGCCAGCAAGGTAGCGGGAGGCCGAAAGCAGTTCTTC. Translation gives CASKVAGGRKQFF.

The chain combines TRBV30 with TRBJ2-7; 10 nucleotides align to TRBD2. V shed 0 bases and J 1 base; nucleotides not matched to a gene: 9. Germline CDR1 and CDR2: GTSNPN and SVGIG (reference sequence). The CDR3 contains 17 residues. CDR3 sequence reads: CAWSVRPSGRLSYEQYF. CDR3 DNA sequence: TGTGCCTGGAGTGTACGGCCTAGCGGGAGACTTTCCTACGAGCAGTACTTC.

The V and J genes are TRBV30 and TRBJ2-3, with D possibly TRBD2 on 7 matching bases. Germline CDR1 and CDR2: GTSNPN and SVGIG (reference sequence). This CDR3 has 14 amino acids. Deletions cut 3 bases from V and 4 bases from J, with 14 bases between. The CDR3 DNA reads TGTGCCTGGAGGGTGGGGGGGCTTTCAGATACGCAGTATTTT. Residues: CAWRVGGLSDTQYF. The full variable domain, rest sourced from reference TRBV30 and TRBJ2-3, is SQTIHQWPATLVQPVGSPLSLECTVEGTSNPNLYWYRQAAGRGLQLLFYSVGIGQISSEVPQNLSASRPQDRQFILSSKKLLLSDSGFYLCAWRVGGLSDTQYFGPGTRLTVL.

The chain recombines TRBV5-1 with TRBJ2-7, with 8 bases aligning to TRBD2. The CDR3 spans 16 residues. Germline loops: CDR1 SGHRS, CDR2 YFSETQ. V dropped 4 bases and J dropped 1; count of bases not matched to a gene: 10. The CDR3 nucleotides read TGCGCCAGCAGCCATGGACTAGCCCGCGGGTCCTACGAGCAGTACTTC. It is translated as CASSHGLARGSYEQYF.

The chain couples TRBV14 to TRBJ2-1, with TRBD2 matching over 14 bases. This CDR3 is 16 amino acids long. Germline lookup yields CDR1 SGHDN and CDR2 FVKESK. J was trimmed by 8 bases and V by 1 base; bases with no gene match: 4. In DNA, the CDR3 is TGTGCCAGCAGCCAAGGGGGACTAGCGGGAGTCCATGAGCAGTTCTTC. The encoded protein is CASSQGGLAGVHEQFF.

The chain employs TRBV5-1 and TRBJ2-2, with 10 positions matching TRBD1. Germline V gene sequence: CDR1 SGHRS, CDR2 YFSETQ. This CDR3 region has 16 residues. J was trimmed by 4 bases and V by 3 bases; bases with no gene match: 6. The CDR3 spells CASSSTGGIGTGELFF. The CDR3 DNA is TGCGCCAGCAGCTCGACAGGGGGCATAGGCACCGGGGAGCTGTTTTTT.

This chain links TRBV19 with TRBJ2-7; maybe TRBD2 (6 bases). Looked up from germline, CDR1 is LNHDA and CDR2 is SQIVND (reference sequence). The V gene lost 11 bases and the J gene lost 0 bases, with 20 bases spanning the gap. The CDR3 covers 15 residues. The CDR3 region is CASTGTGGTSYEQYF. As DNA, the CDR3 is TGTGCCTCGACCGGGACTGGAGGAACCTCCTACGAGCAGTACTTC.

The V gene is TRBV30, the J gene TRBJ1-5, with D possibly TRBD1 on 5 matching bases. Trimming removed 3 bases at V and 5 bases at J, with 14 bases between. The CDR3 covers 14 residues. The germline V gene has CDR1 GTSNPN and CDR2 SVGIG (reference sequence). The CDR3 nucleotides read TGTGCCTGGAGAGGGGTGGGTTTGGATCAGCCCCAGCATTTT. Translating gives CAWRGVGLDQPQHF. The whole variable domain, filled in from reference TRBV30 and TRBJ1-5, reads SQTIHQWPATLVQPVGSPLSLECTVEGTSNPNLYWYRQAAGRGLQLLFYSVGIGQISSEVPQNLSASRPQDRQFILSSKKLLLSDSGFYLCAWRGVGLDQPQHFGDGTRLSIL.

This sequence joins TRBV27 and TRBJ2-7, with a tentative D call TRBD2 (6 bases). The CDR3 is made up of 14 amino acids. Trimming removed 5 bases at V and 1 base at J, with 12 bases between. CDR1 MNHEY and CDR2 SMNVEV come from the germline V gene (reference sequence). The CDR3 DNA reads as TGTGCCAGCAGTCCCACAGGACTATCCTACGAGCAGTACTTC. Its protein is CASSPTGLSYEQYF.

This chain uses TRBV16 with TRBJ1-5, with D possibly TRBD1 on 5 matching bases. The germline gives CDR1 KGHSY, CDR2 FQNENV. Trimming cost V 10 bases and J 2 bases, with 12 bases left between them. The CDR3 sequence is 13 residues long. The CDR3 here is CATGEVGNQPQHF. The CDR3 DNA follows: TGTGCCACGGGGGAGGTTGGCAATCAGCCCCAGCATTTT. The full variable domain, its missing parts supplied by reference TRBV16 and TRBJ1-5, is GEEVAQTPKHLVRGEGQKAKLYCAPIKGHSYVFWYQQVLKNEFKFLISFQNENVFDETGMPKERFSAKCLPNSPCSLEIQATKLEDSAVYFCATGEVGNQPQHFGDGTRLSIL.

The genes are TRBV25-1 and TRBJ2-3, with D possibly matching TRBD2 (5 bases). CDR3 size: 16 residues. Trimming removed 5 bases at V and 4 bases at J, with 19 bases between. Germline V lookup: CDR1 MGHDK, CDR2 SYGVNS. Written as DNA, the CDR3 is TGTGCCAGCAGTTATAGGTCCCCTAGCATAGCAGATACGCAGTATTTT. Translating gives CASSYRSPSIADTQYF. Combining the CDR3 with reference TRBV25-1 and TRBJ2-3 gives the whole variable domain EADIYQTPRYLVIGTGKKITLECSQTMGHDKMYWYQQDPGMELHLIHYSYGVNSTEKGDLSSESTVSRIRTEHFPLTLESARPSHTSQYLCASSYRSPSIADTQYFGPGTRLTVL.

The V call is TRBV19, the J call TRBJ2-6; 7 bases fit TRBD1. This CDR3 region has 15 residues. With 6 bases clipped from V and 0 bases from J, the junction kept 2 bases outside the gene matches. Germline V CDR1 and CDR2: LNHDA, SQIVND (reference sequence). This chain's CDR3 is CASRSGGSGANVLTF. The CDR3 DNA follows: TGTGCCAGTAGATCAGGGGGCTCTGGGGCCAACGTCCTGACTTTC.

DNA for the CDR3: TGTGCCAGCAGCGCTAGCGGGTCCGGGGAGCTGTTTTTT. Protein: CASSASGSGELFF. This chain connects TRBV9 to TRBJ2-2, with 8 bases fitting TRBD2. The V and J ends lost 3 bases and 6 bases, in that order; junction bases with no gene match: 1. The CDR3 is 13 amino acids. Germline CDR1 and CDR2: SGDLS and YYNGEE.